This TCR beta chain was retrieved from a study of blood T cell repertoires in COVID-19. Study at large: The origin of the acute and convalescent COVID-19 samples was the United States, Italy and Spain.

Trimming stripped 7 bases from V and 0 bases from J, with 10 bases between. CDR3 length: 14 residues. Germline assignment: CDR1 MNHEY and CDR2 SVGAGI. Original handling: Reference gene primers were amplified, and this amplification served to estimate nucleated cell counts. The data were produced by immunoSEQ multiplex PCR, yet TCRdb's version contains in-frame clones alone and is incomplete. V and J calls plus clone size are reproduced from that table; the DNA served to infer D and trimming. Among 150,000 to 200,000 clones listed, approximately 86% were seen once. The J gene is TRBJ1-5, the V gene TRBV6-5; D gene unclear. The material sequenced was peripheral blood. The sequence came from a man in his fifties or sixties with active or convalescent COVID-19. The CDR3, as DNA: TGTGCCAGCACGGCGGCAAGTAGCAATCAGCCCCAGCATTTT. This sequence encodes CASTAASSNQPQHF.